The 2 T cell receptor beta chains below come from one sample, sequenced in a study of shared clonotypes between healthy human individuals. The repertoire was sequenced with immunoSEQ multiplex PCR; TCRdb's copy has only in-frame clones and lacks some. The sample has 2 million to 3 million clones, more than 85% seen once. The sample consisted of naive CD4+ T cells from PBMCs. The subset here: CD45RA+ positively selected. The receptors derive from a man aged 18 to 35 in good health. Some clones in this sample may be carry-over from other donors' samples.

V is TRBV19 and J is TRBJ2-7; 7 positions match TRBD1. Germline assignment: CDR1 LNHDA and CDR2 SQIVND (reference sequence). The CDR3 is made up of 13 amino acids. The J segment lost 5 bases and the V segment lost 3 bases, leaving 4 bases of the junction unmatched. DNA of the CDR3: TGTGCCAGTAGTATTCTACAGGGGAACGAGCAGTACTTC. Translated, it gives CASSILQGNEQYF.

The J gene is TRBJ2-5, the V gene TRBV29-1, with a tentative D call TRBD1 (5 bases). The germline gives CDR1 SQVTM, CDR2 ANQGSEA. The length of the CDR3 is 13 residues. The germline V and J ends were trimmed by 1 base and 2 bases, with 8 bases remaining between them. CDR3 coding DNA: TGCAGCGTTGAAGGACAGATACAAGAGACCCAGTACTTC. This translates into CSVEGQIQETQYF.